One T cell receptor beta chain is described in this entry. The data derive from a study of blood T cell repertoires in COVID-19. The table came from immunoSEQ multiplex PCR; TCRdb's copy has only in-frame clones and leaves some out. This table holds about 48,000 clones, approximately 80% found once. V dropped 5 bases and J dropped 3 bases, with 8 bases sitting between them. From germline, CDR1 is SGHTA and CDR2 FQGNSA. CDR3 length: 13 residues. The sample taken for sequencing was peripheral blood. The clonotype originates from a human donor with active or convalescent COVID-19. The donor label of this sample is uncertain. This chain links TRBV7-2 with TRBJ1-5; perhaps TRBD1 as D (5 bases). CDR3 bases: TGTGCCAGCAGCCGACAGATCAATCAGCCCCAGCATTTT. The encoded protein is CASSRQINQPQHF.